A selection of T cell receptor beta chains follows, all from one sample in a study of control samples from healthy donors and cancer patients. This table comes from immunoSEQ multiplex PCR, and its TCRdb copy is limited to in-frame clones, with some not included. Here the sample spans 60,000 to 95,000 clones, 89% being singletons. Sample: PBMCs. The source of these receptors is a woman between 50 and 59 years old with colorectal cancer. The CDR3 runs from the conserved cysteine through the conserved F or W. D genes are given only for firm matches. Rows may omit the clone size; those that give it use once, few, many or a size class.

CDR3nt: TGCGCCAGCAGCTCCCTAACCGCCGGGCCCAGGGACTATGGCTACACCTTC
CDR3aa: CASSSLTAGPRDYGYTF
j_gene: TRBJ1-2
v_gene: TRBV4-1
d_gene: .
abundance: .

CDR3nt: TGCAGCGTTGAAGGGGACTTGAACACTGAAGCTTTCTTT
CDR3aa: CSVEGDLNTEAFF
j_gene: TRBJ1-1
v_gene: TRBV29-1
d_gene: .
abundance: .

CDR3nt: TGTGCCAGCAGTTCTTCCCCTGGAAACACCATATATTTT
CDR3aa: CASSSSPGNTIYF
j_gene: TRBJ1-3
v_gene: TRBV27
d_gene: .
abundance: .

CDR3nt: TGTGCCAGCAGTTTCGGCCTTTATGGCTACACCTTC
CDR3aa: CASSFGLYGYTF
j_gene: TRBJ1-2
v_gene: TRBV12-3/TRBV12-4
d_gene: .
abundance: .

CDR3nt: TGTGCCAGCAGTTTTTGGGGATCCTATGGCTACACCTTC
CDR3aa: CASSFWGSYGYTF
j_gene: TRBJ1-2
v_gene: TRBV27
d_gene: .
abundance: .

CDR3nt: TGCGCCAGCAGCCAAGAGGACAGCAATAATTCACCCCTCCACTTT
CDR3aa: CASSQEDSNNSPLHF
j_gene: TRBJ1-6
v_gene: TRBV4-3
d_gene: .
abundance: .

CDR3nt: TGTGCCACCAGTGCCAGGGGCTATGGCTACACCTTC
CDR3aa: CATSARGYGYTF
j_gene: TRBJ1-2
v_gene: TRBV24-1
d_gene: .
abundance: .

CDR3nt: TGTGCCAGCAGTGGGGGCGTAACCACAGATACGCAGTATTTT
CDR3aa: CASSGGVTTDTQYF
j_gene: TRBJ2-3
v_gene: TRBV2
d_gene: .
abundance: .

CDR3nt: TGTGCCAGCAGTAGAGGGGGGAACACTGAAGCTTTCTTT
CDR3aa: CASSRGGNTEAFF
j_gene: TRBJ1-1
v_gene: TRBV6-5
d_gene: .
abundance: .

CDR3nt: TGTGCCAGCAGCACGGACAGGGGTAGGGGGCAGCCCCAGCATTTT
CDR3aa: CASSTDRGRGQPQHF
j_gene: TRBJ1-5
v_gene: TRBV21-1
d_gene: .
abundance: .

CDR3nt: TGTGCCAGCAGCCAATACCGGGAACAAAATCAGCCCCAGCATTTT
CDR3aa: CASSQYREQNQPQHF
j_gene: TRBJ1-5
v_gene: TRBV4-2
d_gene: .
abundance: .

CDR3nt: TGTGCCAGCTCACCGACGGCCGGGGCGAGGACTGAAGCTTTCTTT
CDR3aa: CASSPTAGARTEAFF
j_gene: TRBJ1-1
v_gene: TRBV18
d_gene: .
abundance: .

CDR3nt: TGTGCCAGCAGCGTACGCACAGGGGCGGCAGATACGCAGTATTTT
CDR3aa: CASSVRTGAADTQYF
j_gene: TRBJ2-3
v_gene: TRBV9
d_gene: TRBD1
abundance: .

CDR3nt: TGTGCCAGCTCACCGAACGGGCAACAGAATGGCTACACCTTC
CDR3aa: CASSPNGQQNGYTF
j_gene: TRBJ1-2
v_gene: TRBV18
d_gene: .
abundance: once

CDR3nt: TGTGCCAGCAGCATAACAGGGGGCAGGGACAATGAGCAGTTCTTC
CDR3aa: CASSITGGRDNEQFF
j_gene: TRBJ2-1
v_gene: TRBV7-3
d_gene: TRBD1
abundance: .

CDR3nt: TGTGCCAGCAGCTTACGGCGGGGGAGACAGCCCCAGCATTTT
CDR3aa: CASSLRRGRQPQHF
j_gene: TRBJ1-5
v_gene: TRBV7-2
d_gene: .
abundance: .

CDR3nt: TGCAGCGTTGAATACAGGGGGAATGAGCAGTTCTTC
CDR3aa: CSVEYRGNEQFF
j_gene: TRBJ2-1
v_gene: TRBV29-1
d_gene: TRBD1
abundance: .

CDR3nt: TGTGCCACCAGCAGAGATCGGAATTCTCTGGTAATCTTC
CDR3aa: CATSRDRNSLVIF
j_gene: TRBJ2-1
v_gene: TRBV15
d_gene: .
abundance: .

CDR3nt: TGTGCCAGTAGTATCCTATCACATGGCTACACCTTC
CDR3aa: CASSILSHGYTF
j_gene: TRBJ1-2
v_gene: TRBV19
d_gene: .
abundance: .

CDR3nt: TGTGCCAGCAGCTTATTCTTAAGTTCGGAAAATACGCAGTATTTT
CDR3aa: CASSLFLSSENTQYF
j_gene: TRBJ2-3
v_gene: TRBV7-2
d_gene: .
abundance: .

CDR3nt: TGTGCCAGCAGTGAAACCAGCTTCGCTGGGGCCAACGTCCTGACTTTC
CDR3aa: CASSETSFAGANVLTF
j_gene: TRBJ2-6
v_gene: TRBV2
d_gene: .
abundance: .

CDR3nt: TGCGCCAGCAGCACACTAGCGGGGGCCAGCACAGATACGCAGTATTTT
CDR3aa: CASSTLAGASTDTQYF
j_gene: TRBJ2-3
v_gene: TRBV5-1
d_gene: TRBD2
abundance: few

CDR3nt: TGTGCCAGCAGCCAAGGCGGCGGGGGCACAGATACGCAGTATTTT
CDR3aa: CASSQGGGGTDTQYF
j_gene: TRBJ2-3
v_gene: TRBV3-1/TRBV3-2
d_gene: .
abundance: once

CDR3nt: TGTGCCAGCAGTTACCAGACTAGCTACTACAATGAGCAGTTCTTC
CDR3aa: CASSYQTSYYNEQFF
j_gene: TRBJ2-1
v_gene: TRBV6-5
d_gene: TRBD2
abundance: few

CDR3nt: TGCGCCAGCAGCCAAGACGGTGATCAGCCCCAGCATTTT
CDR3aa: CASSQDGDQPQHF
j_gene: TRBJ1-5
v_gene: TRBV4-3
d_gene: .
abundance: .

CDR3nt: TGTGCCAGCGGGGCGGGGAGGGAAAACACTGAAGCTTTCTTT
CDR3aa: CASGAGRENTEAFF
j_gene: TRBJ1-1
v_gene: TRBV7-2
d_gene: .
abundance: .

CDR3nt: TGTGCCAGCAGCTTGACAGGGCGACATAATTCACCCCTCCACTTT
CDR3aa: CASSLTGRHNSPLHF
j_gene: TRBJ1-6
v_gene: TRBV5-6
d_gene: .
abundance: .

CDR3nt: TGTGCCAGCAGCCCTTACCGGGGAGGTAATGAAAAACTGTTTTTT
CDR3aa: CASSPYRGGNEKLFF
j_gene: TRBJ1-4
v_gene: TRBV7-2
d_gene: .
abundance: .

CDR3nt: TGTGCCAGCAGCCCGGAAGAAAAAATCTATGGCTACACCTTC
CDR3aa: CASSPEEKIYGYTF
j_gene: TRBJ1-2
v_gene: TRBV7-8
d_gene: .
abundance: .

CDR3nt: TGTGCCAGTAGCCTCGAAAGTCAGGGGGGCGCAGATACGCAGTATTTT
CDR3aa: CASSLESQGGADTQYF
j_gene: TRBJ2-3
v_gene: TRBV19
d_gene: .
abundance: .

CDR3nt: TGTGCCAGCAGCTCCGGACAAAACACTGAAGCTTTCTTT
CDR3aa: CASSSGQNTEAFF
j_gene: TRBJ1-1
v_gene: TRBV6-5
d_gene: .
abundance: .

CDR3nt: TGTGCCAGCTCCCCGTTGACAGTTAGCACAGATACGCAGTATTTT
CDR3aa: CASSPLTVSTDTQYF
j_gene: TRBJ2-3
v_gene: TRBV18
d_gene: .
abundance: .

CDR3nt: TGCAGTGCTAGTCAGGGTCAAGGCAATCAGCCCCAGCATTTT
CDR3aa: CSASQGQGNQPQHF
j_gene: TRBJ1-5
v_gene: TRBV20-1
d_gene: .
abundance: .

CDR3nt: TGCGCCAGCAGCACCGGGACAGGGGACACCGGGGAGCTGTTTTTT
CDR3aa: CASSTGTGDTGELFF
j_gene: TRBJ2-2
v_gene: TRBV5-1
d_gene: TRBD1
abundance: .

CDR3nt: TGCAGCGTTCTCGGACTAGCCTATCAGTACCAAGAGACCCAGTACTTC
CDR3aa: CSVLGLAYQYQETQYF
j_gene: TRBJ2-5
v_gene: TRBV29-1
d_gene: TRBD2
abundance: .

CDR3nt: TGTGCCAGCAATGGGACACCCTATGGCTACACCTTC
CDR3aa: CASNGTPYGYTF
j_gene: TRBJ1-2
v_gene: TRBV6-5
d_gene: .
abundance: .

CDR3nt: TGTGCCTGGAGTGTATTGGGGGCTGGGGGCTACACCTTC
CDR3aa: CAWSVLGAGGYTF
j_gene: TRBJ1-2
v_gene: TRBV30
d_gene: .
abundance: .

CDR3nt: TGTGCCAGCAGTGAGCGGGGGATGAACACTGAAGCTTTCTTT
CDR3aa: CASSERGMNTEAFF
j_gene: TRBJ1-1
v_gene: TRBV6-1
d_gene: .
abundance: .

CDR3nt: TGTGCCAGCAGCAAGGACAGGGGGGGAATAATGGATGGCTACACCTTC
CDR3aa: CASSKDRGGIMDGYTF
j_gene: TRBJ1-2
v_gene: TRBV5-5
d_gene: TRBD1
abundance: once

CDR3nt: TGTGCCAGCAGCTTGGAGAGTCATCGGGGGATCACTGAAGCTTTCTTT
CDR3aa: CASSLESHRGITEAFF
j_gene: TRBJ1-1
v_gene: TRBV5-6
d_gene: .
abundance: .

CDR3nt: TGTGCCACCAGCAGAGACCTCGGGACAGGGAAGGACTATGGCTACACCTTC
CDR3aa: CATSRDLGTGKDYGYTF
j_gene: TRBJ1-2
v_gene: TRBV15
d_gene: TRBD1
abundance: .

CDR3nt: TGTGCCAGCAGCCAAGGGCTAGCGGGGGGAAACACCGGGGAGCTGTTTTTT
CDR3aa: CASSQGLAGGNTGELFF
j_gene: TRBJ2-2
v_gene: TRBV4-2
d_gene: TRBD2
abundance: .

CDR3nt: TGTGCCAGCAGCTTAGTAGCGGCGCTCCCCCCTATGGTCTATAATTCACCCCTCCACTTT
CDR3aa: CASSLVAALPPMVYNSPLHF
j_gene: TRBJ1-6
v_gene: TRBV7-8
d_gene: .
abundance: .

CDR3nt: TGCGCCAGCAGCGGCCTCCTCCGGGACAGGCCTCACTATGGCTACACCTTC
CDR3aa: CASSGLLRDRPHYGYTF
j_gene: TRBJ1-2
v_gene: TRBV5-1
d_gene: TRBD1
abundance: .

CDR3nt: TGCGCCAGCAGCTCCCACAGGGGAAAGAACACCGGGGAGCTGTTTTTT
CDR3aa: CASSSHRGKNTGELFF
j_gene: TRBJ2-2
v_gene: TRBV5-1
d_gene: TRBD1
abundance: .

CDR3nt: TGTGCCAGTAGACACCCGGGGGATCGCTATGGCTACACCTTC
CDR3aa: CASRHPGDRYGYTF
j_gene: TRBJ1-2
v_gene: TRBV19
d_gene: .
abundance: .

CDR3nt: TGTGCCAGCAGTTACTCCAGGGACTATAGCAATCAGCCCCAGCATTTT
CDR3aa: CASSYSRDYSNQPQHF
j_gene: TRBJ1-5
v_gene: TRBV6-2/TRBV6-3
d_gene: .
abundance: few

CDR3nt: TGTGCCAGCAGTTCCTCGAGGACGGGGAGAAACTATGGCTACACCTTC
CDR3aa: CASSSSRTGRNYGYTF
j_gene: TRBJ1-2
v_gene: TRBV27
d_gene: .
abundance: .

CDR3nt: TGCGCCAGCAGCCTAGACGGCTCCTATGGCTACACCTTC
CDR3aa: CASSLDGSYGYTF
j_gene: TRBJ1-2
v_gene: TRBV4-3
d_gene: .
abundance: .

CDR3nt: TGTGCCATCAGTGGAGACGGGCATACGCAGTATTTT
CDR3aa: CAISGDGHTQYF
j_gene: TRBJ2-3
v_gene: TRBV10-3
d_gene: .
abundance: .

CDR3nt: TGTGCCAGCACTTACTCCATGAACACTGAAGCTTTCTTT
CDR3aa: CASTYSMNTEAFF
j_gene: TRBJ1-1
v_gene: TRBV6-5
d_gene: .
abundance: .

CDR3nt: TGTGCCGGACCTGCGCGGGACAGGGCCCCGAATGAGCAGTTCTTC
CDR3aa: CAGPARDRAPNEQFF
j_gene: TRBJ2-1
v_gene: TRBV7-2
d_gene: TRBD1
abundance: .

CDR3nt: TGTGCCAGCACCCCCGTCCAGGGAGGAAGTGATGAGCAGTTCTTC
CDR3aa: CASTPVQGGSDEQFF
j_gene: TRBJ2-1
v_gene: TRBV5-5
d_gene: .
abundance: .

CDR3nt: TGCGCCAGCAGCCAAGATGGAGTTGGACAGGGATCTGGAAACACCATATATTTT
CDR3aa: CASSQDGVGQGSGNTIYF
j_gene: TRBJ1-3
v_gene: TRBV4-3
d_gene: TRBD1
abundance: once

CDR3nt: TGTGCCAGCAGTTCGACGGCCGGGACTACCCCGGGAAAACTGTTTTTT
CDR3aa: CASSSTAGTTPGKLFF
j_gene: TRBJ1-4
v_gene: TRBV28
d_gene: .
abundance: once

CDR3nt: TGTGCCAGCAGTGGGGACGGATTGAATGAAAAACTGTTTTTT
CDR3aa: CASSGDGLNEKLFF
j_gene: TRBJ1-4
v_gene: TRBV2
d_gene: .
abundance: .

CDR3nt: TGTGCCAGCAGCCCTACTATGGACACGCATGGCTACACCTTC
CDR3aa: CASSPTMDTHGYTF
j_gene: TRBJ1-2
v_gene: TRBV3-1/TRBV3-2
d_gene: .
abundance: .

CDR3nt: TGTGCCAGCGCTATCGCGGGATTTAGCACAGATACGCAGTATTTT
CDR3aa: CASAIAGFSTDTQYF
j_gene: TRBJ2-3
v_gene: TRBV7-3
d_gene: .
abundance: few